This T cell receptor (beta chain) is from a study of blood T cell repertoires in COVID-19. Overall study: PBMCs, B-cell-depleted T cells, or T cells were the source of the cDNA or gDNA that made up the material.

Authors' analysis steps: Quantification of nucleated cells was approximated via reference gene primer amplification. The repertoire was sequenced with immunoSEQ multiplex PCR; TCRdb's copy has only in-frame clones and lacks some. D and trimming were read from the DNA, whereas the V and J calls and clone size are those reported in that table. The table includes roughly 330,000 clones, about 89% detected once. Donors were grouped by their self-reported clinical history. Germline V gene data show CDR1 as SGHRS and CDR2 as YFSETQ. The CDR3 spans 16 residues. Trimming cost V 5 bases and J 0 bases; bases outside gene matches: 5.

The TCR sequence derives from a woman younger than 45 who had recovered from COVID-19. This chain uses TRBV5-1 with TRBJ2-6; 7 nucleotides align to TRBD1. The sequenced sample was PBMCs or T cells enriched from blood (not recorded which). This chain's CDR3 is CASSWTGYSGANVLTF. In DNA form, the CDR3 reads TGCGCCAGCAGTTGGACAGGTTACTCTGGGGCCAACGTCCTGACTTTC.